This TCR beta chain appears in the sequencing data of a study of T cell repertoires in cytomegalovirus infection. Study details: Matching HLA type and CMV infection were both indicated by public TCR beta signatures. The study, taken as a whole, reports: Using cumulative public TCR beta family frequency, the authors identified those who carried CMV together with the relevant HLA. HLA-C-restricted CMV-specific TCR beta clonotypes prevailed in the ex vivo response.

A single record per CDR3 protein comes from TCRdb applying MiXCR to the reads. The table has about 190,000 distinct CDR3 sequences, roughly 27% seen once. Points on this clonotype: Its antigen is as yet unknown.

Sequencing input: PBMCs. This sequence was found in a human donor in good health (CMV status not recorded). Some clones in this sample may be carry-over from other donors' samples.

The CDR3 nucleotides are TGTGCCAGTAGTGCTAGGAAGGCTACGTACGAGCAGTACTTC. This gives the protein CASSARKATYEQYF. V gene TRBV19 combines with J gene TRBJ2-7; no clear D gene. Trimming removed 5 bases from V and 4 bases from J, with 15 bases in between. This CDR3 region has 14 residues. Per the germline V gene, CDR1 is LNHDA and CDR2 is SQIVND (reference sequence).